These 28 T cell receptor beta chains were all obtained from the same sample, sequenced in a study of beta chain features in type 1 diabetes. Study results and limitations: Moderately but significantly shorter TCRB CDR3s were found in Type 1 diabetes patients in all four CD4+ subsets.

The authors reverse transcribed all of the isolated RNA, so sequencing captured expressed TCRB transcripts. TCRdb's copy holds only in-frame clones and misses some; the assay was immunoSEQ multiplex PCR. Of 150,000 to 200,000 clones in the sample, roughly 65% were seen once. These TCRs' antigens remain unknown. The sequenced sample consisted of naive CD4+ T cells from blood. Receptors originate from a man younger than 45 with type 1 diabetes.

The V call is TRBV4-3, the J call TRBJ1-6, with D perhaps matching TRBD1 (5 bases). CDR1 and CDR2 (germline): LGHNA, YSLEER. CDR3 length: 14 residues. Trimming stripped 0 bases from V and 11 bases from J, with 11 bases between. Here the CDR3 reads CASSQDSTRAPLHF. The CDR3 nucleotides read TGCGCCAGCAGCCAAGATTCGACCAGGGCACCCCTCCACTTT.

V and J are TRBV15 and TRBJ1-2; no firm D call. The CDR3 has 14 amino acids. CDR1 and CDR2 from the germline V gene are LNHNV and YYDKDF (reference sequence). Trimming stripped 8 bases from V and 1 base from J, with 14 bases between. The CDR3 region has the DNA TGTGCCACCCAGACCGGACTCCGTAACTATGGCTACACCTTC. As protein: CATQTGLRNYGYTF.

The chain links TRBV4-3 to TRBJ1-2; D remains ambiguous. Looked up from germline, CDR1 is LGHNA and CDR2 is YSLEER. Trimming took 4 bases from V and 6 from J, leaving 12 bases between them. CDR3 length: 13 residues. CDR3 bases: TGCGCCAGCAGCCGCCGATCCGGTCATGGCTACACCTTC. The encoded protein is CASSRRSGHGYTF.

This chain connects TRBV30 to TRBJ1-1, with unresolved D. The CDR3 runs to 13 residues. Germline lookup yields CDR1 GTSNPN and CDR2 SVGIG (reference sequence). V lost 2 bases to trimming and J lost 2 bases, with 9 bases between them. The CDR3 protein is CAWSSGINTEAFF. CDR3 in DNA: TGTGCCTGGAGTTCTGGAATTAACACTGAAGCTTTCTTT. The variable domain in full, with the rest retrieved from reference TRBV30 and TRBJ1-1, is SQTIHQWPATLVQPVGSPLSLECTVEGTSNPNLYWYRQAAGRGLQLLFYSVGIGQISSEVPQNLSASRPQDRQFILSSKKLLLSDSGFYLCAWSSGINTEAFFGQGTRLTVV.

The chain is built from TRBV2 and TRBJ1-1; 9 bases match TRBD1. This CDR3 region has 14 residues. The V and J ends lost 6 bases and 4 bases, in that order; junction bases with no gene match: 6. Germline CDR1 is SNHLY and CDR2 is FYNNEI. The CDR3 nucleotides are TGTGCCAGCAGCGGGACAGGGTTTGGCACTGAAGCTTTCTTT. Protein sequence: CASSGTGFGTEAFF. The full variable domain, in which reference TRBV2 and TRBJ1-1 provide the parts outside the CDR3, is EPEVTQTPSHQVTQMGQEVILRCVPISNHLYFYWYRQILGQKVEFLVSFYNNEISEKSEIFDDQFSVERPDGSNFTLKIRSTKLEDSAMYFCASSGTGFGTEAFFGQGTRLTVV.

This clone was detected only once. V usage is TRBV29-1 and J usage is TRBJ1-4; D is unclear. V lost 5 bases, J lost 0 bases, and 10 bases lay in between. This CDR3 comprises 14 residues. Germline V gives CDR1 SQVTM, CDR2 ANQGSEA. CDR3 sequence: CSVLTTATNEKLFF. CDR3 nucleotide sequence: TGCAGCGTTCTAACGACTGCAACTAATGAAAAACTGTTTTTT.

This sequence joins TRBV10-3 and TRBJ2-1; TRBD1 matches 8 bases. The V segment lost 5 bases and the J segment 6 bases; nucleotides outside the gene matches: 3. Per the germline V gene, CDR1 is ENHRY and CDR2 is SYGVKD. The CDR3 is 13 residues long. CDR3 protein: CAISKQGGNEQFF. The CDR3 coding sequence is TGTGCCATCAGTAAACAGGGGGGCAATGAGCAGTTCTTC.

The J gene is TRBJ2-1, the V gene TRBV15, with a tentative D call TRBD2 (5 bases). This CDR3 is built from 16 residues. Germline CDR1 and CDR2: LNHNV and YYDKDF (reference sequence). V was cut by 2 bases and J by 2 bases, with 13 bases left in between. This chain's CDR3 is CATSRLAERPYNEQFF. For the CDR3, the DNA is TGTGCCACCAGCAGACTGGCGGAGCGGCCCTACAATGAGCAGTTCTTC.

The chain couples TRBV30 to TRBJ1-2; 8 positions match TRBD1. Per germline, CDR1 GTSNPN and CDR2 SVGIG (reference sequence). The CDR3 contains 13 residues. V was clipped by 8 bases and J by 7 bases; unmatched bases: 12. The CDR3 region has the DNA TGTGCCATCCTAGGACAGGGAATCGGTGGCTACACCTTC. Encoded protein: CAILGQGIGGYTF.

The gene calls are TRBV29-1 and TRBJ2-3; tentatively, D is TRBD1 (7 bases). V was trimmed by 5 bases and J by 6 bases, leaving 15 bases between them. This CDR3 spans 13 amino acids. Germline CDR1 reads SQVTM; CDR2 reads ANQGSEA. CDR3 bases: TGCAGCGTTTTTCGTCCAGGGGGGGATACGCAGTATTTT. Translating it yields CSVFRPGGDTQYF.

The chain is built from TRBV18 and TRBJ1-6; 7 nucleotides line up with TRBD1. Unmatched junction bases numbered 8, after V lost 3 bases and J lost 9 bases. Germline CDR1 and CDR2: KGHSH and LQKENI. The CDR3 is 15 residues long. This CDR3 is CASSPQDRIVSPLHF. In DNA form, the CDR3 reads TGTGCCAGCTCACCGCAGGACAGGATTGTTTCACCCCTCCACTTT.

The chain couples TRBV5-1 to TRBJ2-5; 10 bases map to TRBD1. The trim removed 4 bases at V and 4 bases at J, leaving 4 bases unmatched. The germline V gene has CDR1 SGHRS and CDR2 YFSETQ. CDR3 length: 14 residues. CDR3 nucleotide sequence: TGCGCCAGCAGCAAGACAGGGGGCGGAGAGACCCAGTACTTC. Translated, it gives CASSKTGGGETQYF.

The chain combines TRBV7-9 with TRBJ2-3, with D maybe TRBD2 (6 bases). This CDR3 region has 12 residues. Trimming cost V 8 bases and J 10 bases, with 16 bases left between them. The germline V gene encodes CDR1 SEHNR and CDR2 FQNEAQ (reference sequence). The chain's CDR3 is CASDGGEYAQYF. The CDR3 region has the DNA TGTGCCAGCGACGGGGGAGAATACGCGCAGTATTTT.

The J gene is TRBJ2-3, the V gene TRBV5-1; TRBD1 aligns across 10 bases. The CDR3 runs 15 residues. Unmatched junction bases numbered 5, after V lost 4 bases and J lost 3 bases. The germline gives CDR1 SGHRS, CDR2 YFSETQ. The CDR3 DNA is TGCGCCAGCAGCCCGGACAGGGGGTTGACAGATACGCAGTATTTT. This codes for CASSPDRGLTDTQYF.

The gene calls are TRBV7-2 and TRBJ2-5, with no clear D. CDR1 is SGHTA and CDR2 is FQGNSA in the germline V gene. The CDR3 is 14 residues long. V dropped 1 base and J dropped 5 bases, with 11 bases sitting between them. Here the CDR3 reads CASSLVRMGETQYF. DNA of the CDR3: TGTGCCAGCAGCTTAGTTCGAATGGGGGAGACCCAGTACTTC. Full variable domain (rest looked up from reference TRBV7-2 and TRBJ2-5): GAGVSQSPSNKVTEKGKDVELRCDPISGHTALYWYRQSLGQGLEFLIYFQGNSAPDKSGLPSDRFSAERTGGSVSTLTIQRTQQEDSAVYLCASSLVRMGETQYFGPGTRLLVL.

This clone has a single count. CDR3 in amino acids: CASSLTGQSYNEQFF. CDR3 nucleotide sequence: TGTGCCAGCAGTTTAACGGGACAGTCATACAATGAGCAGTTCTTC. The chain carries TRBV28 and TRBJ2-1; 7 nucleotides align to TRBD1. Germline V gene lookup returns CDR1 MDHEN and CDR2 SYDVKM. V trimming: 2 bases; J trimming: 4 bases; junction bases outside the gene matches: 5. CDR3 length: 15 amino acids.

CDR3 amino acids: CASSLVSAGANVLTF. DNA for the CDR3: TGCGCCAGCAGCTTGGTATCAGCTGGGGCCAACGTCCTGACTTTC. The chain has TRBV5-1 and TRBJ2-6; no clear D gene. Germline V gene data show CDR1 as SGHRS and CDR2 as YFSETQ. This CDR3 is 15 amino acids long. The V gene lost 0 bases and the J gene lost 2 bases, with 6 bases spanning the gap. Together with reference TRBV5-1 and TRBJ2-6, the CDR3 gives the full variable domain: KAGVTQTPRYLIKTRGQQVTLSCSPISGHRSVSWYQQTPGQGLQFLFEYFSETQRNKGNFPGRFSGRQFSNSRSEMNVSTLELGDSALYLCASSLVSAGANVLTFGAGSRLTVL.

The chain carries TRBV2 and TRBJ1-1; 8 bases fit TRBD1. CDR3 length: 13 residues. CDR1 is SNHLY and CDR2 is FYNNEI in the germline V gene. V was clipped by 6 bases and J by 8 bases; unmatched bases: 8. The CDR3 region is CASSLDRESEAFF. Here the CDR3 DNA reads TGTGCCAGCAGCTTGGACAGGGAGAGCGAAGCTTTCTTT. Complete variable domain (other parts from reference TRBV2 and TRBJ1-1): EPEVTQTPSHQVTQMGQEVILRCVPISNHLYFYWYRQILGQKVEFLVSFYNNEISEKSEIFDDQFSVERPDGSNFTLKIRSTKLEDSAMYFCASSLDRESEAFFGQGTRLTVV.

The CDR3 reads CASSVAGGADTQYF. For the CDR3, the DNA is TGTGCCAGCAGCGTAGCAGGGGGCGCGGATACGCAGTATTTT. The chain joins TRBV9 to TRBJ2-3, with 8 nucleotides matching TRBD1. The V gene end was trimmed by 0 bases and the J gene end by 6 bases; junction bases not matched to a gene: 3. Per germline, CDR1 SGDLS and CDR2 YYNGEE. There are 14 residues in the CDR3. Based on the CDR3 plus reference TRBV9 and TRBJ2-3, the full variable domain is DSGVTQTPKHLITATGQRVTLRCSPRSGDLSVYWYQQSLDQGLQFLIQYYNGEERAKGNILERFSAQQFPDLHSELNLSSLELGDSALYFCASSVAGGADTQYFGPGTRLTVL.

V gene TRBV29-1 combines with J gene TRBJ1-1; 9 bases agree with TRBD1. The V and J ends lost 5 bases and 10 bases, in that order; junction bases with no gene match: 11. Germline assignment: CDR1 SQVTM and CDR2 ANQGSEA. The CDR3 consists of 13 residues. In nucleotides, the CDR3 is TGCAGCGTTACCGGGACAGGGCTTGAGGGAGCTTTCTTT. Translating it yields CSVTGTGLEGAFF.

The chain uses TRBV4-3 and TRBJ1-6, with D possibly matching TRBD1 (6 bases). The V gene's germline CDR1 is LGHNA and CDR2 YSLEER. The CDR3 totals 15 residues. The ends were cut back, 0 bases at V and 10 bases at J, with 13 bases in the middle. CDR3 DNA sequence: TGCGCCAGCAGCCAAGATTGGACAGAGGACTCACCCCTCCACTTT. Amino acids: CASSQDWTEDSPLHF.

The rearrangement joins TRBV7-9 to TRBJ1-4; D remains ambiguous. This CDR3 is built from 13 residues. Germline V gives CDR1 SEHNR, CDR2 FQNEAQ (reference sequence). Trimming removed 5 bases at V and 8 bases at J, with 12 bases between. DNA of the CDR3: TGTGCCAGCAGCCCCTCCGTGGGCGAAAAACTGTTTTTT. Its protein product is CASSPSVGEKLFF.

The rearrangement uses TRBV14 and TRBJ2-3, with TRBD1 matching over 8 bases. In germline, CDR1 is SGHDN, CDR2 FVKESK. The CDR3 contains 13 residues. J was trimmed by 4 bases and V by 6 bases; bases with no gene match: 3. The CDR3 DNA reads TGTGCCAGCAGTCTGACAGGGGCAGATACGCAGTATTTT. Its protein product is CASSLTGADTQYF.

This chain joins TRBV30 and TRBJ2-3; tentatively, D is TRBD1 (6 bases). Trimming shortened V by 7 bases and J by 0 bases, and 17 bases separated the two germline ends. Germline V gene data show CDR1 as GTSNPN and CDR2 as SVGIG (reference sequence). There are 15 residues in the CDR3. The chain's CDR3 is CALPGQKSSTDTQYF. The CDR3 DNA reads TGTGCCTTACCCGGACAGAAATCTAGCACAGATACGCAGTATTTT.

The chain is built from TRBV12-5 and TRBJ2-3, with D unresolved. Germline V gene data show CDR1 as LGHNT and CDR2 as FRNRAP. The ends were cut back, 6 bases at V and 1 base at J, with 11 bases in the middle. This CDR3 spans 14 amino acids. The CDR3 reads CASGPGPGTDTQYF. The CDR3 DNA reads as TGTGCTAGTGGACCCGGGCCAGGCACAGATACGCAGTATTTT.

As to this clone: Other nucleotide sequences in the sample specify the same CDR3. CDR3 DNA: TGTGCCAGCAGTGAAGGTTACGAGCAGTACTTC. The encoded protein is CASSEGYEQYF. The gene calls are TRBV2 and TRBJ2-7; D gene uncertain. V was cut by 1 base and J by 4 bases, with 2 bases left in between. From germline, CDR1 is SNHLY and CDR2 FYNNEI. This CDR3 has 11 amino acids.

The chain joins TRBV9 to TRBJ1-4; weak D call: TRBD1 (5 bases). Between the trimmed V and J ends, which lost 2 bases and 7 bases, there was a span of 9 bases. The germline gives CDR1 SGDLS, CDR2 YYNGEE. CDR3 length equals 13 residues. In DNA, the CDR3 is TGTGCCAGCAGCGTCGGCGGGGGTGAAAAACTGTTTTTT. This sequence encodes CASSVGGGEKLFF.

This chain links TRBV4-3 with TRBJ2-1; 10 bases agree with TRBD2. CDR1 and CDR2 (germline): LGHNA, YSLEER. This CDR3 has 16 amino acids. The V and J ends lost 0 bases and 4 bases, in that order; junction bases with no gene match: 3. The CDR3 DNA reads as TGCGCCAGCAGCCAAGATACTAGCGGGGAGTACAATGAGCAGTTCTTC. Translated, it gives CASSQDTSGEYNEQFF.